This T cell receptor beta chain was retrieved from a study of cytomegalovirus exposure and HLA in healthy donors. The assay was immunoSEQ multiplex PCR, and TCRdb's table has in-frame clones only and misses some. The sample shows about 240,000 clones, approximately 86% of them seen only once. The CDR3 totals 13 residues. Germline CDR1 and CDR2: SGHTA and FQGTGA. The V gene end was trimmed by 1 base and the J gene end by 5 bases; junction bases not matched to a gene: 1. Sequenced sample: PBMCs. The receptor's source is a woman aged 25 to 39 in good health and CMV-seropositive. The gene calls are TRBV7-3 and TRBJ2-5, with 7 bases fitting TRBD1. The CDR3 loop reads CASSLNRGETQYF. In DNA form, the CDR3 reads TGTGCCAGCAGCTTAAACAGGGGCGAGACCCAGTACTTC.